The present entry profiles one T cell receptor (beta chain) with its context. As processed by the authors: Amplification from reference gene primers served as the basis for estimated nucleated cell counts. Sequenced by immunoSEQ multiplex PCR; TCRdb stores in-frame clones only, minus some. V and J calls and clone size come straight from that table; D and trimming were deduced from the DNA. Found here are under 250,000 clones, roughly 86% of them singletons; the top ten hold 1.5% to 2%. J lost 12 bases, V lost 2 bases, and 9 bases had no gene match. The germline gives CDR1 SEHNR, CDR2 FQNEAQ (reference sequence). The length of the CDR3 is 13 residues. The sample comes from a study of blood T cell repertoires in COVID-19. The wider study: Samples came from the United States, Italy and Spain, spanning acute and convalescent COVID-19. PBMCs, B-cell-depleted T cells, or T cells provided the cDNA or gDNA that made up the material.

The chain has TRBV7-9 and TRBJ2-7, with 8 bases lining up with TRBD1. This receptor was taken from a woman aged 55-75 years who had recovered from COVID-19. What was sequenced was peripheral blood. The CDR3 here is CASSLTQGAQAYF. In DNA form, the CDR3 reads TGTGCCAGCAGCTTAACCCAGGGGGCGCAGGCGTACTTC. Complete variable domain (other parts from reference TRBV7-9 and TRBJ2-7): DTGVSQNPRHKITKRGQNVTFRCDPISEHNRLYWYRQTLGQGPEFLTYFQNEAQLEKSRLLSDRFSAERPKGSFSTLEIQRTEQGDSAMYLCASSLTQGAQAYFGPGTRLTVT.